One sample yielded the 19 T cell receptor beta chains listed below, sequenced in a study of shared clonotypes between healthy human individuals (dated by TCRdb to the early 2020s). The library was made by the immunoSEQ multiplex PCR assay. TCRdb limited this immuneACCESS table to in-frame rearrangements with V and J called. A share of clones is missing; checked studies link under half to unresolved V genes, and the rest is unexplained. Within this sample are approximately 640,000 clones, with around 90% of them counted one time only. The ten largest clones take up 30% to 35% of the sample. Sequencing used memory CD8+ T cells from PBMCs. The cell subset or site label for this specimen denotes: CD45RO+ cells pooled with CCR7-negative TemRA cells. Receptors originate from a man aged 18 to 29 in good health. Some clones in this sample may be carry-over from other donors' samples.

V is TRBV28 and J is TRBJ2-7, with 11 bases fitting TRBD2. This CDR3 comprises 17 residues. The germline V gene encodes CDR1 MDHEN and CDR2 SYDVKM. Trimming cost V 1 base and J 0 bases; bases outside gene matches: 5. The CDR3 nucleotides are TGTGCCAGCAGTTTATTAATAGCGGGAGGGTCCTCCTACGAGCAGTACTTC. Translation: CASSLLIAGGSSYEQYF.

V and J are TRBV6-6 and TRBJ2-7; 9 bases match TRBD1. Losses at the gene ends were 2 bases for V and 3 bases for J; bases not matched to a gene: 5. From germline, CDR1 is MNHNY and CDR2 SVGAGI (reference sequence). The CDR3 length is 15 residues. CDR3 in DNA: TGTGCCAGCAGTTACCTGGACAGGGGTTACTACGAGCAGTACTTC. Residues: CASSYLDRGYYEQYF.

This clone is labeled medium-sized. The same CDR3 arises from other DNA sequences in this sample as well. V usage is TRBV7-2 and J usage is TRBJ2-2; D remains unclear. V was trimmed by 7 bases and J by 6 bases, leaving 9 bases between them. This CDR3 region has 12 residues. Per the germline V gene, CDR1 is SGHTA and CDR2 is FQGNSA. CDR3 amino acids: CASTTRPGELFF. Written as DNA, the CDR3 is TGTGCCAGCACCACGAGGCCCGGGGAGCTGTTTTTT.

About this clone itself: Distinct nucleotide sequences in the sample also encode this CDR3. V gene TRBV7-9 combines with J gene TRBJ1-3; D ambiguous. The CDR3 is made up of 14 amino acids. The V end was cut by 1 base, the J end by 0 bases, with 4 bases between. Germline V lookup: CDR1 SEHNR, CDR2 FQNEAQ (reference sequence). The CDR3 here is CASSLGGSGNTIYF. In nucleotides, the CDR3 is TGTGCCAGCAGCTTAGGCGGCTCTGGAAACACCATATATTTT.

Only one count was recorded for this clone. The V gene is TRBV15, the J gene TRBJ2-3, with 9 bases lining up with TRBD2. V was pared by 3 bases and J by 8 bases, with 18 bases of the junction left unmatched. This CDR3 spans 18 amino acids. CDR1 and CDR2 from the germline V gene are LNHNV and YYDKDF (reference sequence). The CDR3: CATSSGPLSGSGGATQYF. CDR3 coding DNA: TGTGCCACCAGCAGCGGCCCGCTTAGCGGGAGCGGCGGGGCTACGCAGTATTTT.

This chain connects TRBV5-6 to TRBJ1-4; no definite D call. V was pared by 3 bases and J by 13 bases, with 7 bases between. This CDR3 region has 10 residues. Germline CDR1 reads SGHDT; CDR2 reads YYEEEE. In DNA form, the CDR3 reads TGTGCCAGCAGCTCGCTACGACTGTTTTTT. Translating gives CASSSLRLFF.

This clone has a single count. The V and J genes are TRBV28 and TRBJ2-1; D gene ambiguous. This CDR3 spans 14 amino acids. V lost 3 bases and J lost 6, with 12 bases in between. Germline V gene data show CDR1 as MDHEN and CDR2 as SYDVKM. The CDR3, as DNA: TGTGCCAGCAGTTTGGGTACCAGTCCCAATGAGCAGTTCTTC. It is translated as CASSLGTSPNEQFF.

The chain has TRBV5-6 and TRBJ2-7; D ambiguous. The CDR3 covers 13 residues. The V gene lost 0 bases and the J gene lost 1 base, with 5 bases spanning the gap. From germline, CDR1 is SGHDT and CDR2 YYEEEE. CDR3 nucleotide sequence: TGTGCCAGCAGCTTGGTGGGATCCTACGAGCAGTACTTC. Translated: CASSLVGSYEQYF.

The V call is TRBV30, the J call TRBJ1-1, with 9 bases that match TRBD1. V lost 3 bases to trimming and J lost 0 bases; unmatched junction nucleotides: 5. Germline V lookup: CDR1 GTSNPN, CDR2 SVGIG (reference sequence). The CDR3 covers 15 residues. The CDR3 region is CAWSEGQGVNTEAFF. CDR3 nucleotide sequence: TGTGCCTGGAGCGAGGGACAGGGAGTGAACACTGAAGCTTTCTTT.

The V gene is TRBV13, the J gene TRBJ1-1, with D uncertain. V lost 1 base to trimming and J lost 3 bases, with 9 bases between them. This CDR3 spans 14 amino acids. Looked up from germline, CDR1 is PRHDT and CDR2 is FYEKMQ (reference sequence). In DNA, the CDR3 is TGTGCCAGCAGCTTAGTTTCCGGGGACACTGAAGCTTTCTTT. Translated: CASSLVSGDTEAFF.

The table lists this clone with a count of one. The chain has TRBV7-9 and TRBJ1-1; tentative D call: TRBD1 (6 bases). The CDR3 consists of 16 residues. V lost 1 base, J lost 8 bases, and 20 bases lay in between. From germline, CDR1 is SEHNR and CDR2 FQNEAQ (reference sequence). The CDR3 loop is CASSLGPRAGALEAFF. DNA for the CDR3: TGTGCCAGCAGCTTAGGGCCCCGTGCGGGGGCCCTCGAAGCTTTCTTT.

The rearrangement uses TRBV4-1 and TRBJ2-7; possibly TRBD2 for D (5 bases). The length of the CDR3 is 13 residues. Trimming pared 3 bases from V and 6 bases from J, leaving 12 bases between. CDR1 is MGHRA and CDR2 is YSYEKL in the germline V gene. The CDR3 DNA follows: TGCGCCAGCAGCCACCCTAGCCCCCTCGAGCAGTACTTC. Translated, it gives CASSHPSPLEQYF.

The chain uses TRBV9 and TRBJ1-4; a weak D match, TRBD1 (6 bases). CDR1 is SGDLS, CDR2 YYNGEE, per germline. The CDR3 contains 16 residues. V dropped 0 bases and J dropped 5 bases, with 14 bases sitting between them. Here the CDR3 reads CASSVGGALRNEKLFF. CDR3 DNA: TGTGCCAGCAGCGTAGGGGGGGCCCTTCGAAATGAAAAACTGTTTTTT.

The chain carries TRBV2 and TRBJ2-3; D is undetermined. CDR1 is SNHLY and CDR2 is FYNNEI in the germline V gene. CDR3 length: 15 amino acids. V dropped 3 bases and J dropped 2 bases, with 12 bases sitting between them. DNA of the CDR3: TGTGCCAGCAGTGAGGCGGCTAGGGTCACAGATACGCAGTATTTT. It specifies CASSEAARVTDTQYF.

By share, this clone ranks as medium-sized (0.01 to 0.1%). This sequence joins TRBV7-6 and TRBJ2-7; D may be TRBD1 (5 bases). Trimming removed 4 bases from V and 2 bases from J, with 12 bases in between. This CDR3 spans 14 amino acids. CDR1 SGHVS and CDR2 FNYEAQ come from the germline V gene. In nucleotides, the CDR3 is TGTGCCAGCAGCTCCCTCGCAGGGACCTACGAGCAGTACTTC. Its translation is CASSSLAGTYEQYF.

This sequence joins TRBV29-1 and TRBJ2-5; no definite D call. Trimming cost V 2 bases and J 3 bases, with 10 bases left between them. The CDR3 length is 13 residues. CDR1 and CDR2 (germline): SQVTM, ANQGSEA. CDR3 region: CSVEWAAKETQYF. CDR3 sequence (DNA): TGCAGCGTTGAATGGGCAGCTAAAGAGACCCAGTACTTC.

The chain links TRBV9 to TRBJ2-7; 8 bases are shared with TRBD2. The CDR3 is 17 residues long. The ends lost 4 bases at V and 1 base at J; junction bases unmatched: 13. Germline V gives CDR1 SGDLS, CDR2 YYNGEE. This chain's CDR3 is CASSLTITAGGSYEQYF. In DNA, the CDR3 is TGTGCCAGCAGCCTGACTATTACGGCGGGAGGTTCCTACGAGCAGTACTTC.

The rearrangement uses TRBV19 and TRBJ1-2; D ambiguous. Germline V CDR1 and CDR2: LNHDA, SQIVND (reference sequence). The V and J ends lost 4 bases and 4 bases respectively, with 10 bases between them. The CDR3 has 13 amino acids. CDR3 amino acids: CASSNSAPYGYTF. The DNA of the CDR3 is TGTGCCAGTAGTAACTCGGCCCCCTATGGCTACACCTTC.

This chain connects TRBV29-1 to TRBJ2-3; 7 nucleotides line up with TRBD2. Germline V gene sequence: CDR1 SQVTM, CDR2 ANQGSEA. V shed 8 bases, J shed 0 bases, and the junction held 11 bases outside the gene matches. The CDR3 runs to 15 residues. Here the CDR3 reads CSTPGGAASTDTQYF. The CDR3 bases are TGCAGCACGCCGGGGGGAGCAGCTAGCACAGATACGCAGTATTTT.